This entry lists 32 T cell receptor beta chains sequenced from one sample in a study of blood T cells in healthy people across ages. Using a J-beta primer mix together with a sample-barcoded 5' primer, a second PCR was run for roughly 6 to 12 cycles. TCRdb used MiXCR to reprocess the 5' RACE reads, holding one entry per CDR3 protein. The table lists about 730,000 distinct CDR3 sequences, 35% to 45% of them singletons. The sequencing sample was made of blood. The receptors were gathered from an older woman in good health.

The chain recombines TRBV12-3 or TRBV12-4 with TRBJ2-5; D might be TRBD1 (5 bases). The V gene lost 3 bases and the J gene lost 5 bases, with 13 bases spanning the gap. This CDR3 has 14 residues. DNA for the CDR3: TGTGCCAGCAGTTTGGACCAGGGTATGGAGACCCAGTACTTC. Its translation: CASSLDQGMETQYF.

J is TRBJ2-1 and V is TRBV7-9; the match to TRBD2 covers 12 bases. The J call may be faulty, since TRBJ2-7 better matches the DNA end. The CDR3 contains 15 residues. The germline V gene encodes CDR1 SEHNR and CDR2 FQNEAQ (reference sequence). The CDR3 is CASSIGLAGYNEQYF. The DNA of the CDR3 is TGTGCCAGCAGCATCGGACTAGCGGGGTACAATGAGCAGTACTTC.

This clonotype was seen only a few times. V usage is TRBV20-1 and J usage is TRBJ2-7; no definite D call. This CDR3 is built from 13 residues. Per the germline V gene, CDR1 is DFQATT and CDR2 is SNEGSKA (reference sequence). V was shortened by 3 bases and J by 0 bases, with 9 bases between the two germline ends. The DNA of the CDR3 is TGCAGTGCTAGGGTACCAAGCTCCTACGAGCAGTACTTC. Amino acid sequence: CSARVPSSYEQYF.

This CDR3 reads CAISGRAEYNEQFF. CDR3 DNA sequence: TGTGCCATCAGTGGCCGAGCGGAATACAATGAGCAGTTCTTC. This rearrangement joins TRBV10-3 to TRBJ2-1; TRBD2 might be the D (5 bases). CDR3 length equals 14 residues. V lost 4 bases and J 4 bases, leaving 11 bases between the germline ends. The germline V gene encodes CDR1 ENHRY and CDR2 SYGVKD.

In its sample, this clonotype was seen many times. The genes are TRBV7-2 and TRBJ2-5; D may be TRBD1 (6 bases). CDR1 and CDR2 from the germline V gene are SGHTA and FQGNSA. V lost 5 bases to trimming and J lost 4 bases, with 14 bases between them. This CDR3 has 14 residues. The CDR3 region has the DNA TGTGCCAGCAGCGGGACATCGGACCTAGAGACCCAGTACTTC. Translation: CASSGTSDLETQYF.

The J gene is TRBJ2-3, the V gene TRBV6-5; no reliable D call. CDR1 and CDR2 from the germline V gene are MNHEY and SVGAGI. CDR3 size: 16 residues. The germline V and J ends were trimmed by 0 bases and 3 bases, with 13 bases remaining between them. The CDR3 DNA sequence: TGTGCCAGCAGTTACTCAACCCAAAAAAGGACAGATACGCAGTATTTT. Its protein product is CASSYSTQKRTDTQYF.

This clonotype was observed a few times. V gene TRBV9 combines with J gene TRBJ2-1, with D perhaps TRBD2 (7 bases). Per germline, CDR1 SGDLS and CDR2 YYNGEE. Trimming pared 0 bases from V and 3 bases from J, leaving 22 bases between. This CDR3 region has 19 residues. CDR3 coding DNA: TGTGCCAGCAGCGTAGAGGGGGGCCTAGCGGCGTATCGCTACAATGAGCAGTTCTTC. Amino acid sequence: CASSVEGGLAAYRYNEQFF.

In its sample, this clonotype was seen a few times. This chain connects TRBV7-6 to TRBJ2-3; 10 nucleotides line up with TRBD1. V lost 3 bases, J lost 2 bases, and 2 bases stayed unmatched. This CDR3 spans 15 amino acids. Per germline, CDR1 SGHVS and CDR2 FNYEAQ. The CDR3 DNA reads TGTGCCAGCAGCTTCGGACAGGGGGACACAGATACGCAGTATTTT. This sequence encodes CASSFGQGDTDTQYF.

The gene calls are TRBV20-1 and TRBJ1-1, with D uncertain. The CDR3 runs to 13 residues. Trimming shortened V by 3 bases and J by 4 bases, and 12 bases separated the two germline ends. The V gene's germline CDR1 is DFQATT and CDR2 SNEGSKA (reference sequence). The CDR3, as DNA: TGCAGTGCTAGTGACCCCCTTGGCACTGAAGCTTTCTTT. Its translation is CSASDPLGTEAFF.

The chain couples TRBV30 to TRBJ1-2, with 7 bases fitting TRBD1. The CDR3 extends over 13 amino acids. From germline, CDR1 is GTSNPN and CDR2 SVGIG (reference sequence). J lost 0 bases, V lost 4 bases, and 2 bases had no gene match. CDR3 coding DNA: TGTGCCTGGACTGACAGGGCTAACTATGGCTACACCTTC. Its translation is CAWTDRANYGYTF.

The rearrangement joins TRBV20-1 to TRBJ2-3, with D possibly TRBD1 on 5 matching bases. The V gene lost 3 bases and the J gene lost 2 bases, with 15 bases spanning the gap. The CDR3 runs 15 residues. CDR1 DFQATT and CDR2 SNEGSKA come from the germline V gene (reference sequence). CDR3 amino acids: CSARGLEGATDTQYF. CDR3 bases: TGCAGTGCTAGGGGTCTGGAAGGGGCCACAGATACGCAGTATTTT.

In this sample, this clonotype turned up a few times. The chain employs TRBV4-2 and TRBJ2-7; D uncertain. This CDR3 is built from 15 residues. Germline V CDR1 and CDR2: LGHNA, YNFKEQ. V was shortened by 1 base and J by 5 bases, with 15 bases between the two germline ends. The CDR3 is CASSQARQPLDEQYF. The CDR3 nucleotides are TGTGCCAGCAGCCAAGCTCGGCAACCACTCGACGAGCAGTACTTC.

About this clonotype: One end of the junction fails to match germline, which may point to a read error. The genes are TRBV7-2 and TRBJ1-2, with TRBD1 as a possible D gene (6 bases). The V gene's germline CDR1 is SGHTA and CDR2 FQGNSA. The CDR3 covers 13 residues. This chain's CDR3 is CASSLPGTYGHTF. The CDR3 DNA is TGTGCCAGCAGCTTACCTGGGACATATGGCCACACCTTC. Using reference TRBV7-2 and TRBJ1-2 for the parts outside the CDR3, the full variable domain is GAGVSQSPSNKVTEKGKDVELRCDPISGHTALYWYRQSLGQGLEFLIYFQGNSAPDKSGLPSDRFSAERTGGSVSTLTIQRTQQEDSAVYLCASSLPGTYGHTFGSGTRLTVV.

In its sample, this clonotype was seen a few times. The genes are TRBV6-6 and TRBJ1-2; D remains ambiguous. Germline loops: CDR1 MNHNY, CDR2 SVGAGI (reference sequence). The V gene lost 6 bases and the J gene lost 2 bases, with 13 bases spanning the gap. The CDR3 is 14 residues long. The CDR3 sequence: CASRAQSSNYGYTF. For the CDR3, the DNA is TGTGCCAGCAGGGCCCAGTCTTCGAACTATGGCTACACCTTC.

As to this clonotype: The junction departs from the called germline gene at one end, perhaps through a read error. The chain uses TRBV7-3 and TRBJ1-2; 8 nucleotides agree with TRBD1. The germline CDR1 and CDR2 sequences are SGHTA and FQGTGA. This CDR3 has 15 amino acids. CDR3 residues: CASSPTGAPGDGHTF. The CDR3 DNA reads TGTGCCAGCAGCCCGACAGGGGCCCCTGGGGATGGCCACACCTTC.

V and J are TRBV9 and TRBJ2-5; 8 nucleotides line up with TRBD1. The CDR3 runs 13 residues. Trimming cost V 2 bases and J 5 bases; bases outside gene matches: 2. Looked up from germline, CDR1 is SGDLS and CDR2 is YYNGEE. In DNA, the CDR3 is TGTGCCAGCAGCGTGGGACAGGTCGAGACCCAGTACTTC. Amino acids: CASSVGQVETQYF.

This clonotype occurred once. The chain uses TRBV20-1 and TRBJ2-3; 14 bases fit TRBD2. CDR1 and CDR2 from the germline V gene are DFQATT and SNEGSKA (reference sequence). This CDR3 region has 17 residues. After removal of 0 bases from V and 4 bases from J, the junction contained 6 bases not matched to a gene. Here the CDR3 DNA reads TGCAGTGCTAGAGATTTGCGACTAGCGGGAGGGCCAGATACGCAGTATTTT. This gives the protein CSARDLRLAGGPDTQYF.

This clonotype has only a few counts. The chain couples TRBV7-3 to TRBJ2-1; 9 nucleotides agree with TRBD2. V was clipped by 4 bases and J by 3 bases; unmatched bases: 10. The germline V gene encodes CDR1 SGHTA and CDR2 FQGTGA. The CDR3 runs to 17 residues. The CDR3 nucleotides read TGTGCCAGCAGCTCTCAACTGACTAGCGGAGTCTACAATGAGCAGTTCTTC. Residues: CASSSQLTSGVYNEQFF.

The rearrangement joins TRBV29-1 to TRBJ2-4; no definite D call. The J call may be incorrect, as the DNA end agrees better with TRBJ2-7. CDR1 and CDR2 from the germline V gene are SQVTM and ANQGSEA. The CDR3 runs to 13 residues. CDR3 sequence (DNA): TGCAGCGTTGTTCTGCGGTCGTCGGGCGAGCAGTACTTC. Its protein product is CSVVLRSSGEQYF.

The CDR3 region has the DNA TGCAGTGCTAGAGTGGTGGGGACAGATACGCAGTATTTT. This sequence encodes CSARVVGTDTQYF. The rearrangement uses TRBV20-1 and TRBJ2-3, with unresolved D. Trimming stripped 1 base from V and 3 bases from J, with 8 bases between. The CDR3 contains 13 residues. Germline CDR1 DFQATT, CDR2 SNEGSKA (reference sequence).

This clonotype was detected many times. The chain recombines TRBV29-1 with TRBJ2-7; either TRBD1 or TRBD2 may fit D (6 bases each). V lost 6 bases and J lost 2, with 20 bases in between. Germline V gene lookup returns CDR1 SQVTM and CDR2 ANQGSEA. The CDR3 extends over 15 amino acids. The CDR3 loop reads CSVDSGQGPPYEQYF. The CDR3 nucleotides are TGCAGCGTCGACAGCGGGCAGGGGCCACCCTACGAGCAGTACTTC.

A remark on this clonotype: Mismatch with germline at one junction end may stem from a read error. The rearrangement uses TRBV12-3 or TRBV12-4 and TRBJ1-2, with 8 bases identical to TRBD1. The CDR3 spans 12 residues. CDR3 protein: CACRGPNYGYTF. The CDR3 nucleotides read TGTGCCTGCAGGGGGCCCAACTATGGCTACACCTTC.

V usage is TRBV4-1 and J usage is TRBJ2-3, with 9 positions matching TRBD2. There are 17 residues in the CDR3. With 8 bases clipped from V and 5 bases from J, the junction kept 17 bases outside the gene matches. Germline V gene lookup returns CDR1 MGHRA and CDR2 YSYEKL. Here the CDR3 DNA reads TGCGCCAGCGAACTCGGGCGGGGGGGCTGGAGGGGAGATACGCAGTATTTT. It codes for CASELGRGGWRGDTQYF.

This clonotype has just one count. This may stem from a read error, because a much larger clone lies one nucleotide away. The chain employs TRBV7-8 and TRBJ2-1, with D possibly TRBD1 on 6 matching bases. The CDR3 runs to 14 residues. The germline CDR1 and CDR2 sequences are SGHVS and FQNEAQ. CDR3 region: CASSLGTADNAQFF. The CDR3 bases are TGTGCCAGCAGCTTAGGGACAGCAGACAATGCGCAGTTCTTC.

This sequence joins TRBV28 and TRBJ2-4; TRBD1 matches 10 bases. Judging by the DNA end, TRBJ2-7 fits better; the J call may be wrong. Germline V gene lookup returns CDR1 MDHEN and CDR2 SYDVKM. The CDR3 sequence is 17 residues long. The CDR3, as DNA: TGTGCCAGCACCATACAGCCGCCGGGACAGGGGTTTAGCGAGCAGTACTTC. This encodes CASTIQPPGQGFSEQYF.

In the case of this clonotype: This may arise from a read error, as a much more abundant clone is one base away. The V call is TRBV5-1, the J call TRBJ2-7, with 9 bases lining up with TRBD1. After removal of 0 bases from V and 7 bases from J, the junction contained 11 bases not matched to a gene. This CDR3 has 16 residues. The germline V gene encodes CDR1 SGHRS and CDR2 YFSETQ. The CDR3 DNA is TGCGCCAGCAGCTTGGGAGGGACAGGGCCCCAAGATGAGCAGTACTTC. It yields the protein CASSLGGTGPQDEQYF.

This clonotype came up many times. The CDR3 DNA is TGTGCCAGCAGCCCAGGGTTTACTACTAACGATGAGCAGTTCTTC. This gives the protein CASSPGFTTNDEQFF. J is TRBJ2-1 and V is TRBV4-2; maybe TRBD1 (5 bases). There are 15 residues in the CDR3. Trimming took off 4 bases at V and 8 bases at J, with 18 bases between the two ends. From germline, CDR1 is LGHNA and CDR2 YNFKEQ.

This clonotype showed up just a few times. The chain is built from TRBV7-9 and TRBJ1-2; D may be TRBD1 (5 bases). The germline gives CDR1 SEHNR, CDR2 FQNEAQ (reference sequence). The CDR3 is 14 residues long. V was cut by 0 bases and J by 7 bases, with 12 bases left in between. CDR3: CASSLAGGSGGYTF. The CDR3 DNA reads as TGTGCCAGCAGCTTAGCTGGGGGGAGCGGTGGCTACACCTTC.

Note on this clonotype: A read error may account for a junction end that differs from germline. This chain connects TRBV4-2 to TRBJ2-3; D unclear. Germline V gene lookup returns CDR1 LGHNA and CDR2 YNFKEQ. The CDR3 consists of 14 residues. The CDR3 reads CVSSQDGQTDTQYF. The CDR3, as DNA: TGTGTCAGCAGCCAAGACGGCCAAACAGATACGCAGTATTTT.

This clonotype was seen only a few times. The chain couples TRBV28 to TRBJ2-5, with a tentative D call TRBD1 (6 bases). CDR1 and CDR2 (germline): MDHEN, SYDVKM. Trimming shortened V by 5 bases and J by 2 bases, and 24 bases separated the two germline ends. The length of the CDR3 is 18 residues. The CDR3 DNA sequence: TGTGCCAGCAGTCCCCTGCTTACAGGGTTTTGGACACAAGAGACCCAGTACTTC. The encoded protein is CASSPLLTGFWTQETQYF.

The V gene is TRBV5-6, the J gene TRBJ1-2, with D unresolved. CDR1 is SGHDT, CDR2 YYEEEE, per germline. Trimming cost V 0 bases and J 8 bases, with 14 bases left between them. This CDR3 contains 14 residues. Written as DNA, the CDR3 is TGTGCCAGCAGCTTGGGGTCCACGACTGGGGGCTACACCTTC. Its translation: CASSLGSTTGGYTF.

For the CDR3, the DNA is TGCAGCGTTAGTCCCCCGGGGACAGGGGCTCCGAACACTGAAGCTTTCTTT. This translates into CSVSPPGTGAPNTEAFF. This chain connects TRBV29-1 to TRBJ1-1, with 10 bases matching TRBD1. The germline CDR1 and CDR2 sequences are SQVTM and ANQGSEA. V gave up 5 bases and J gave up 1 base; unmatched junction bases: 13. The CDR3 is 17 amino acids.